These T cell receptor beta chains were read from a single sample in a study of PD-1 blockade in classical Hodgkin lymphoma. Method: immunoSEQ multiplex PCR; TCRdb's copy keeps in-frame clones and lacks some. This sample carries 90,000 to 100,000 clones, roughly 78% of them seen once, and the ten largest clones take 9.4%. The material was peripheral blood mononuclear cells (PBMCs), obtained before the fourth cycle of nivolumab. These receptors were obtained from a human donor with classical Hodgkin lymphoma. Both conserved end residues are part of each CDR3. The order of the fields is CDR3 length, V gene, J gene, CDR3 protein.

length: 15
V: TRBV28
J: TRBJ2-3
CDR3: CASSLSSGLIDTQYF

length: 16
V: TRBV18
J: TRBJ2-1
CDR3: CASSPIRPGQHNEQFF

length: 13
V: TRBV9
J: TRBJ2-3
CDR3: CASSVEGTDTQYF

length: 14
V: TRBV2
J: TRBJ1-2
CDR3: CASSGDARIYGYTF

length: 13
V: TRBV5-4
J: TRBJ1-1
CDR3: CASSGTGGDEAFF

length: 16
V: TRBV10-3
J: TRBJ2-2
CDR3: CAISESISDSRFSLFF

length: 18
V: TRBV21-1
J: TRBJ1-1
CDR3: CASSKAQQGKVYGTEAFF

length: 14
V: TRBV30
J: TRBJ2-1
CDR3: CAWSGGSSYNEQFF

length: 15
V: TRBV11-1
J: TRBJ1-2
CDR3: CASSLDRTGVYGYTF

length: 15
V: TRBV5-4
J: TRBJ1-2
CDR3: CASSNKGEGIYGYTF

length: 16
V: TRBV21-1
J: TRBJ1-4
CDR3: CASSKIGTGQSEKLFF

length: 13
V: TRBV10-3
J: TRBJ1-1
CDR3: CATSSQVNTEAFF

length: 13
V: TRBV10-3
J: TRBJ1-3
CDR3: CAISDSSGNTIYF

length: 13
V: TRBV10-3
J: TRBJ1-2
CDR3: CAISETDRDGYTF

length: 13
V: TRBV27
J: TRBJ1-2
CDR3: CASSLSDRDGYTF